What follows are 25 T cell receptor beta chains derived from one specimen sequenced in a study of cytomegalovirus exposure and HLA in healthy donors. TCRdb's table, derived via immunoSEQ multiplex PCR, lists solely in-frame clones and lacks some. The sample carries hundreds of thousands of clones, roughly 89% recorded once. Sequences were obtained from PBMCs. These receptors were collected from a woman under 30 in good health and CMV-seronegative.

The rearrangement links TRBV10-2 to TRBJ2-7, with D possibly being TRBD2 (5 bases). The ends were cut back, 6 bases at V and 6 bases at J, with 18 bases in the middle. The CDR3 consists of 14 residues. From germline, CDR1 is WSHSY and CDR2 SAAADI. Here the CDR3 reads CASRQLNEGGEQYF. The CDR3 region has the DNA TGCGCCAGCAGGCAGCTAAACGAGGGCGGCGAGCAGTACTTC.

J is TRBJ1-6 and V is TRBV10-3; 11 bases are a match to TRBD1. In germline, CDR1 is ENHRY, CDR2 SYGVKD. The length of the CDR3 is 15 residues. Unmatched junction bases numbered 7, after V lost 10 bases and J lost 5 bases. The DNA of the CDR3 is TGTGCCACCGAGCCGGGACAGGGGGATAATTCACCCCTCCACTTT. As protein: CATEPGQGDNSPLHF.

The V call is TRBV6-6, the J call TRBJ2-2; 8 nucleotides align to TRBD1. V lost 5 bases to trimming and J lost 6 bases; unmatched junction nucleotides: 11. The length of the CDR3 is 16 residues. Germline V gene sequence: CDR1 MNHNY, CDR2 SVGAGI (reference sequence). CDR3 amino acids: CASSPGQGRSSGELFF. DNA of the CDR3: TGTGCCAGCAGTCCTGGACAGGGACGTAGTTCCGGGGAGCTGTTTTTT.

In this sample, this clone turned up once. The chain uses TRBV28 and TRBJ1-5; D uncertain. This CDR3 has 16 amino acids. V lost 6 bases, J lost 0 bases, and 15 bases lay in between. The germline V gene encodes CDR1 MDHEN and CDR2 SYDVKM. The CDR3: CASRMFRGRSNQPQHF. The DNA of the CDR3 is TGTGCCAGCAGGATGTTCCGGGGTCGTAGCAATCAGCCCCAGCATTTT.

The rearrangement joins TRBV5-1 to TRBJ2-1; 9 bases match TRBD2. The CDR3 spans 16 residues. V trimming: 4 bases; J trimming: 3 bases; junction bases outside the gene matches: 8. Germline V CDR1 and CDR2: SGHRS, YFSETQ. CDR3 coding DNA: TGCGCCAGCAGCGGCTCCGGGACTAGCAACTACAATGAGCAGTTCTTC. Encoded protein: CASSGSGTSNYNEQFF.

Only one count was recorded for this clone. The chain employs TRBV28 and TRBJ2-1, with 9 nucleotides matching TRBD2. V was pared by 6 bases and J by 9 bases, with 12 bases of the junction left unmatched. This CDR3 contains 15 residues. The germline CDR1 and CDR2 sequences are MDHEN and SYDVKM. The CDR3 region is CASRRLSGRWGEQFF. In nucleotides, the CDR3 is TGTGCCAGCAGGCGGCTGAGCGGGAGGTGGGGTGAGCAGTTCTTC. Full variable domain (missing parts from reference TRBV28 and TRBJ2-1): DVKVTQSSRYLVKRTGEKVFLECVQDMDHENMFWYRQDPGLGLRLIYFSYDVKMKEKGDIPEGYSVSREKKERFSLILESASTNQTSMYLCASRRLSGRWGEQFFGPGTRLTVL.

The chain employs TRBV5-8 and TRBJ1-4; D not certain. V lost 2 bases, J lost 12 bases, and 14 bases lay in between. CDR1 SGHTS and CDR2 YDEGEE come from the germline V gene. The length of the CDR3 is 13 residues. The CDR3 sequence is CASSFDPRRELFF. The CDR3, as DNA: TGTGCCAGCAGCTTTGACCCGCGGCGGGAACTGTTTTTT.

The chain is built from TRBV28 and TRBJ2-5; TRBD1 agrees at 9 bases. This CDR3 comprises 14 residues. Germline CDR1 is MDHEN and CDR2 is SYDVKM. The junction had 6 bases not matched to a gene; V was cut back by 5 bases and J by 5 bases. The CDR3 protein is CASSGTGSLETQYF. The DNA of the CDR3 is TGTGCCAGCAGTGGGACAGGGTCTTTGGAGACCCAGTACTTC. Looking up the rest from reference TRBV28 and TRBJ2-5 gives the full variable domain: DVKVTQSSRYLVKRTGEKVFLECVQDMDHENMFWYRQDPGLGLRLIYFSYDVKMKEKGDIPEGYSVSREKKERFSLILESASTNQTSMYLCASSGTGSLETQYFGPGTRLLVL.

The chain employs TRBV11-2 and TRBJ1-2; tentatively, D is TRBD1 (6 bases). The length of the CDR3 is 15 residues. The V gene lost 0 bases and the J gene lost 4 bases, with 12 bases spanning the gap. Germline V lookup: CDR1 SGHAT, CDR2 FQNNGV. The CDR3 spells CASSLDSGQLYGYTF. The CDR3 DNA sequence: TGTGCCAGCAGCTTAGACTCTGGACAGCTCTATGGCTACACCTTC.

The V call is TRBV2, the J call TRBJ2-1; 7 bases map to TRBD2. CDR1 is SNHLY and CDR2 is FYNNEI in the germline V gene. J gave up 4 bases and V 5 bases, and 8 bases lay outside the gene matches. The CDR3 runs 15 residues. This CDR3 is CASSPSSGRYNEQFF. In DNA form, the CDR3 reads TGTGCCAGCAGTCCCTCTAGCGGACGATACAATGAGCAGTTCTTC. The full variable domain, with the rest looked up from reference TRBV2 and TRBJ2-1, is EPEVTQTPSHQVTQMGQEVILRCVPISNHLYFYWYRQILGQKVEFLVSFYNNEISEKSEIFDDQFSVERPDGSNFTLKIRSTKLEDSAMYFCASSPSSGRYNEQFFGPGTRLTVL.

This clone was seen once. The V call is TRBV6-1, the J call TRBJ2-3; 8 positions match TRBD2. The CDR3 covers 16 residues. Germline CDR1 reads MNHNS; CDR2 reads SASEGT. With V trimmed by 3 bases and J by 1 base, 6 bases remained unmatched. The CDR3 DNA follows: TGTGCCAGCAGTGAGTTAGCGGGACTCGGCACAGATACGCAGTATTTT. It translates to CASSELAGLGTDTQYF.

The V call is TRBV5-1, the J call TRBJ1-1; TRBD1 matches 7 bases. The V segment lost 4 bases and the J segment 5 bases; nucleotides outside the gene matches: 8. This CDR3 is 14 amino acids long. Germline assignment: CDR1 SGHRS and CDR2 YFSETQ. The CDR3 region has the DNA TGCGCCAGCAGCCCTCGGACAGGAGGGACTGAAGCTTTCTTT. It is translated as CASSPRTGGTEAFF.

This chain uses TRBV27 with TRBJ2-5; TRBD2 might be the D (6 bases). This CDR3 region has 15 residues. Trimming took 6 bases from V and 3 from J, leaving 17 bases between them. Germline V CDR1 and CDR2: MNHEY, SMNVEV (reference sequence). The CDR3 DNA is TGTGCCAGCAGGGGCCTAGCGATAAGCGAAGAGACCCAGTACTTC. Residues: CASRGLAISEETQYF.

This clone was detected a few times. This rearrangement joins TRBV10-2 to TRBJ1-3; TRBD1 might be the D (5 bases). V lost 2 bases and J lost 2, with 16 bases in between. The CDR3 covers 17 residues. Germline CDR1 is WSHSY and CDR2 is SAAADI. CDR3 region: CASSEGRGVGAGNTIYF. The CDR3 coding sequence is TGCGCCAGCAGTGAGGGGCGGGGGGTCGGAGCTGGAAACACCATATATTTT.

The V and J genes are TRBV28 and TRBJ2-2; a weak D match, TRBD2 (6 bases). The germline V gene has CDR1 MDHEN and CDR2 SYDVKM. V dropped 4 bases and J dropped 5 bases, with 17 bases sitting between them. CDR3 length: 16 residues. CDR3 DNA: TGTGCCAGCAGTTCTGCGGGAAGAGAAGAAACCGGGGAGCTGTTTTTT. Amino acids: CASSSAGREETGELFF.

This chain links TRBV7-8 with TRBJ2-3; 9 bases match TRBD2. Germline assignment: CDR1 SGHVS and CDR2 FQNEAQ. The CDR3 length is 16 residues. V lost 7 bases and J lost 12; bases outside the gene matches: 20. CDR3 residues: CASTFASIEREVHQYF. The CDR3 coding sequence is TGTGCCAGCACCTTTGCGTCTATAGAGCGGGAGGTCCATCAGTATTTT.

This chain connects TRBV6-1 to TRBJ1-2, with D maybe TRBD1 (5 bases). The CDR3 loop spans 11 amino acids. The V end was cut by 8 bases, the J end by 3 bases, with 7 bases between. Germline loops: CDR1 MNHNS, CDR2 SASEGT. CDR3 amino acids: CASGAYYGYTF. The CDR3 nucleotides are TGTGCCAGCGGGGCTTACTATGGCTACACCTTC.

J is TRBJ1-3 and V is TRBV6-5, with a possible D match to TRBD1 (5 bases). The V gene's germline CDR1 is MNHEY and CDR2 SVGAGI. The ends were cut back, 2 bases at V and 4 bases at J, with 12 bases in the middle. This CDR3 spans 15 amino acids. This chain's CDR3 is CASSYGSRGGNTIYF. The CDR3 DNA reads as TGTGCCAGCAGTTACGGTTCAAGGGGAGGAAACACCATATATTTT.

The table lists this clone with a few counts. J is TRBJ2-2 and V is TRBV6-1; D possibly corresponds to TRBD2 (6 bases). There are 12 residues in the CDR3. Trimming cost V 9 bases and J 4 bases, with 9 bases left between them. From germline, CDR1 is MNHNS and CDR2 SASEGT. The CDR3: CASRRGTGELFF. The CDR3 DNA is TGTGCCAGTCGGAGGGGCACCGGGGAGCTGTTTTTT.

The table lists this clone with a count of one. V and J are TRBV6-5 and TRBJ2-7; D possibly corresponds to TRBD2 (6 bases). Germline CDR1 MNHEY, CDR2 SVGAGI. This CDR3 has 13 residues. V was cut by 4 bases and J by 3 bases, with 10 bases left in between. This CDR3 reads CASSLREDYEQYF. Here the CDR3 DNA reads TGTGCCAGCAGTTTGAGGGAGGACTACGAGCAGTACTTC.

The rearrangement joins TRBV6-5 to TRBJ2-5, with D unresolved. The germline CDR1 and CDR2 sequences are MNHEY and SVGAGI. The length of the CDR3 is 11 residues. Trimming shortened V by 7 bases and J by 0 bases, and 3 bases separated the two germline ends. The CDR3, as DNA: TGTGCCAGCACCTACCAAGAGACCCAGTACTTC. Residues: CASTYQETQYF.

As concerns this clone: The same CDR3 arises from other DNA sequences in this sample as well. The chain uses TRBV19 and TRBJ2-1; 11 bases line up with TRBD2. With V trimmed by 5 bases and J by 4 bases, 4 bases remained unmatched. In germline, CDR1 is LNHDA, CDR2 SQIVND (reference sequence). The CDR3 consists of 15 residues. The CDR3 region is CASSPGTSGYNEQFF. The CDR3 nucleotides are TGTGCCAGTAGTCCTGGGACTAGCGGTTACAATGAGCAGTTCTTC.

The chain joins TRBV7-9 to TRBJ2-3; D might be TRBD2 (6 bases). V dropped 3 bases and J dropped 1 base, with 8 bases sitting between them. From germline, CDR1 is SEHNR and CDR2 FQNEAQ (reference sequence). CDR3 length: 14 amino acids. CDR3 DNA sequence: TGTGCCAGCAGCTTCTCGGGGGGCACAGATACGCAGTATTTT. Its protein product is CASSFSGGTDTQYF.

DNA of the CDR3: TGTGCCAGCAGCTCCCCCGGGAGTTCGGATCAGCCCCAGCATTTT. Its translation is CASSSPGSSDQPQHF. The rearrangement joins TRBV28 to TRBJ1-5, with D unclear. Germline loops: CDR1 MDHEN, CDR2 SYDVKM. Between the trimmed V and J ends, which lost 6 bases and 5 bases, there was a span of 17 bases. The CDR3 runs 15 residues.

This clone was counted once. This chain connects TRBV6-5 to TRBJ2-1; TRBD1 matches at 7 bases. V lost 6 bases to trimming and J lost 5 bases; unmatched junction nucleotides: 10. Germline V gene data show CDR1 as MNHEY and CDR2 as SVGAGI. This CDR3 contains 15 residues. Here the CDR3 reads CASSFPGQRHNEQFF. CDR3 DNA sequence: TGTGCCAGCAGCTTCCCGGGACAGAGACACAATGAGCAGTTCTTC.